This T cell receptor beta chain originates from a study of T cell repertoires in cytomegalovirus infection. Study as a whole: TCR beta signatures that were public indicated CMV infection and matching HLA type. Findings and caveats of the study: Public TCR beta family frequency separated CMV-and-HLA carriers, including in an independent cohort. CMV-specific TCR beta clonotypes restricted by HLA-C were the ones dominating the ex vivo response.

Germline CDR1 is SQVTM and CDR2 is ANQGSEA. There are 11 residues in the CDR3. Trimming cost V 3 bases and J 12 bases, with 13 bases left between them. This clonotype occurred many times. Its antigen remains unidentified. TCRdb re-derived calls from the reads in MiXCR, one entry per CDR3 protein. The sample has about 210,000 distinct CDR3 sequences, approximately 7% seen once. V and J are TRBV29-1 and TRBJ2-3; D may be TRBD1 (5 bases). Sequencing was performed on PBMCs. The receptor's source is a human donor in good health (CMV status not recorded). Some clones in this sample may be carry-over from other donors' samples. The CDR3 bases are TGCAGCGTTGACGGCGGTGGGGCCCAGTATTTT. This encodes CSVDGGGAQYF.